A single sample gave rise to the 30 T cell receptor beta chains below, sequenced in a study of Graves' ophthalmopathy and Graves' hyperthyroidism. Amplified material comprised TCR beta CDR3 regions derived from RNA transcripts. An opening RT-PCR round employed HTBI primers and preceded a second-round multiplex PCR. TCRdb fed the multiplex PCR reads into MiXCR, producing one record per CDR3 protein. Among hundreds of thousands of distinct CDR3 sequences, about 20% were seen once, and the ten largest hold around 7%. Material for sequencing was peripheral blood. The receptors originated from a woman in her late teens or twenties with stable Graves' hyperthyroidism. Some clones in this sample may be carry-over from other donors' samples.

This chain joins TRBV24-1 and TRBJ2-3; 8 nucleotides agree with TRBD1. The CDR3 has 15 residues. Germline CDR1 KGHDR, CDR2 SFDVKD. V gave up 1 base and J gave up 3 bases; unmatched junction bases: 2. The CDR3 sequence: CATSDLDRGTDTQYF. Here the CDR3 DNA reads TGTGCCACCAGTGATTTAGACAGGGGAACAGATACGCAGTATTTT.

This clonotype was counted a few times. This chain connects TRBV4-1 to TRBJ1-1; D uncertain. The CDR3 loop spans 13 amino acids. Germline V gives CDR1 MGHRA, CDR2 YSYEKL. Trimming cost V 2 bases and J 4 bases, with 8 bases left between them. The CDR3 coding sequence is TGCGCCAGCAGCCAACACCCAGCCACTGAAGCTTTCTTT. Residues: CASSQHPATEAFF.

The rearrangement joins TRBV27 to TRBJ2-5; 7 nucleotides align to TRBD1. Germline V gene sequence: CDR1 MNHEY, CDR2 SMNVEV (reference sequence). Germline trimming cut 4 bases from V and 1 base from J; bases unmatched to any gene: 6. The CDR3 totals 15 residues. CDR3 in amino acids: CASSSIRDSQETQYF. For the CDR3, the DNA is TGTGCCAGCAGTTCCATACGGGACAGCCAAGAGACCCAGTACTTC.

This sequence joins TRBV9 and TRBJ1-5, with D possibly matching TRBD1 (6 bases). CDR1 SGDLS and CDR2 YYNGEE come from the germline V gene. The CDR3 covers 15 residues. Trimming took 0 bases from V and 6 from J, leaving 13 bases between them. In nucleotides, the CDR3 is TGTGCCAGCAGCGTAGGACCAGGGGACGGTCAGCCCCAGCATTTT. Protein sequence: CASSVGPGDGQPQHF.

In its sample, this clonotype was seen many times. In DNA, the CDR3 is TGTGCCAGCAGCGTAGAGGCGGGGGCCCTTTACGAGCAGTACTTC. It specifies CASSVEAGALYEQYF. The chain employs TRBV9 and TRBJ2-7; D may be TRBD2 (7 bases). The CDR3 is 15 residues long. The V gene's germline CDR1 is SGDLS and CDR2 YYNGEE. V lost 0 bases and J 4 bases, leaving 14 bases between the germline ends.

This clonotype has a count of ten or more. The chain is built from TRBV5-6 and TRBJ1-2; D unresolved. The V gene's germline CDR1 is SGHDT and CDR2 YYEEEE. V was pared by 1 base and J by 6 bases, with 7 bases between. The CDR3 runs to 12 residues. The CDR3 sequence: CASSLTLDGYTF. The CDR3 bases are TGTGCCAGCAGCTTGACCCTTGATGGCTACACCTTC.

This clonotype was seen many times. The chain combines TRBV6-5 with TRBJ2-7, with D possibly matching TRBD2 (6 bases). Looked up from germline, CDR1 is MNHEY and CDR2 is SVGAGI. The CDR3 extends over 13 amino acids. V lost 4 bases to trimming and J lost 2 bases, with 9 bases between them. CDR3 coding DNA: TGTGCCAGCAGTTGGGGGACTGCCTACGAGCAGTACTTC. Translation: CASSWGTAYEQYF.

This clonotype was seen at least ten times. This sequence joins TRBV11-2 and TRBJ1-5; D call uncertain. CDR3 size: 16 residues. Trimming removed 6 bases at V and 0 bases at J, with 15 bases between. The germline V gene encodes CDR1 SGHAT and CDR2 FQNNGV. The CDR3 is CASSPGPGGSNQPQHF. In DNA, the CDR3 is TGTGCCAGCAGTCCCGGCCCAGGCGGTAGCAATCAGCCCCAGCATTTT.

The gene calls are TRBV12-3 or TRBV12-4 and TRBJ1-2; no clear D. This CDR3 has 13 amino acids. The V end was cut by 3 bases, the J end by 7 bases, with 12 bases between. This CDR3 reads CASSLGGPRGYTF. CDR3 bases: TGTGCCAGCAGTTTGGGCGGACCGCGTGGCTACACCTTC.

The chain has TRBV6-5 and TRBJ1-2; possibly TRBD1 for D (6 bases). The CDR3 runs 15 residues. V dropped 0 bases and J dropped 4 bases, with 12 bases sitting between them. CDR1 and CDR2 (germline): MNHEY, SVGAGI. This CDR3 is CASSYSGHDIYGYTF. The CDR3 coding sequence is TGTGCCAGCAGTTACTCGGGACACGACATCTATGGCTACACCTTC.

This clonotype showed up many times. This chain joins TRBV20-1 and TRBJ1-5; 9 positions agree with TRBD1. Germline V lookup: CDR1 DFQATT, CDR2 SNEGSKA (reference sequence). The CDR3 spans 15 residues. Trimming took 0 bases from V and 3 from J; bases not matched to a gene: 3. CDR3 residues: CSARETGGSNQPQHF. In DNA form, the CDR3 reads TGCAGTGCTAGAGAGACAGGGGGTTCCAATCAGCCCCAGCATTTT.

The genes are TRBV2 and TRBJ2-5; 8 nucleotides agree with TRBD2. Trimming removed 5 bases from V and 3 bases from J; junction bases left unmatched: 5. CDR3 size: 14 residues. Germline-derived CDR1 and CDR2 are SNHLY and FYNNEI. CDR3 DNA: TGTGCCAGCAGTTATGGACTAGCTAAAGAGACCCAGTACTTC. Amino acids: CASSYGLAKETQYF.

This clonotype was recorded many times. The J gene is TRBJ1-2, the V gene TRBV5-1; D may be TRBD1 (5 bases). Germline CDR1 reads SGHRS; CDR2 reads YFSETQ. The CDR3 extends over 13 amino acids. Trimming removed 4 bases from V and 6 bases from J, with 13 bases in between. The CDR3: CASSDGGSNGYTF. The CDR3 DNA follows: TGCGCCAGCAGCGACGGGGGTAGTAATGGCTACACCTTC.

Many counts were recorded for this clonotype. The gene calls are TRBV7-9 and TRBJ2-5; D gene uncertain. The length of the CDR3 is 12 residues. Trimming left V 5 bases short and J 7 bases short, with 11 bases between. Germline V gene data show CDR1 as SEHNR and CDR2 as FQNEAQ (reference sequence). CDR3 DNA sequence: TGTGCCAGCAGCGACAATTTGGGGACCCAGTACTTC. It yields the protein CASSDNLGTQYF. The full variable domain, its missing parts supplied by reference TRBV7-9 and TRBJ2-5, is DTGVSQNPRHKITKRGQNVTFRCDPISEHNRLYWYRQTLGQGPEFLTYFQNEAQLEKSRLLSDRFSAERPKGSFSTLEIQRTEQGDSAMYLCASSDNLGTQYFGPGTRLLVL.

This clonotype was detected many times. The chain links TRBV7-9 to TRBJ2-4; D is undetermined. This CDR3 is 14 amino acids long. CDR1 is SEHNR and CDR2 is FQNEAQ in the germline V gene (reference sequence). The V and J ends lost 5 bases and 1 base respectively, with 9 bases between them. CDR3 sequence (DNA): TGTGCCAGCAGCGCCAACCGGGCCAAAAACATTCAGTACTTC. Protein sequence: CASSANRAKNIQYF.

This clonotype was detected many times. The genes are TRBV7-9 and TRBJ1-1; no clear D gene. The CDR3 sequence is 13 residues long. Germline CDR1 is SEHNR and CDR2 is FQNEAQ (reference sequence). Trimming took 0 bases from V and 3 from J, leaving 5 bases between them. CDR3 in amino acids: CASSLAWDTEAFF. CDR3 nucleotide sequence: TGTGCCAGCAGCTTAGCCTGGGACACTGAAGCTTTCTTT.

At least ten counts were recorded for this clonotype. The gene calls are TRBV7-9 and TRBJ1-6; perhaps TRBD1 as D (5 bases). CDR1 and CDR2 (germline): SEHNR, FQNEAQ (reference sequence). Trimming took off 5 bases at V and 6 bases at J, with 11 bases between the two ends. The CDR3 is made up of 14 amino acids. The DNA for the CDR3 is TGTGCCAGCAGCCTTGGACAATTTAATTCACCCCTCCACTTT. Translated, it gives CASSLGQFNSPLHF.

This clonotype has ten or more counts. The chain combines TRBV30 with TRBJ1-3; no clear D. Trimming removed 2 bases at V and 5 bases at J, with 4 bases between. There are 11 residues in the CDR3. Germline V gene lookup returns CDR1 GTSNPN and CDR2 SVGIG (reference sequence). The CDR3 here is CAWSMRNTIYF. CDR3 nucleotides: TGTGCCTGGAGTATGAGAAACACCATATATTTT.

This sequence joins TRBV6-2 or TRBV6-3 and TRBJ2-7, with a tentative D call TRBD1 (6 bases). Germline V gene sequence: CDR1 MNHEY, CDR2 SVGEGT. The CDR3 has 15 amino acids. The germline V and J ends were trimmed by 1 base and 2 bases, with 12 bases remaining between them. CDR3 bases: TGTGCCAGCAGTTACTATGACAGGCTAACCTACGAGCAGTACTTC. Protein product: CASSYYDRLTYEQYF.

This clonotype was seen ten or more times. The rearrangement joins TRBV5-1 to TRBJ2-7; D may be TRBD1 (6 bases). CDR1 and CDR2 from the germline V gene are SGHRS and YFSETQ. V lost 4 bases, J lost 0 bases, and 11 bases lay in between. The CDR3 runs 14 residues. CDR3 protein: CASSGDTSSYEQYF. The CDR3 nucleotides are TGCGCCAGCAGCGGGGACACGAGCTCCTACGAGCAGTACTTC.

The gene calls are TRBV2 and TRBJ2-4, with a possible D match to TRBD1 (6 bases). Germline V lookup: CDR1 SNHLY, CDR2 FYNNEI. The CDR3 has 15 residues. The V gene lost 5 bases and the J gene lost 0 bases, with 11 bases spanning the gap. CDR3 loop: CASSRDTLAKNIQYF. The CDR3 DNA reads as TGTGCCAGCAGTCGGGACACCCTAGCCAAAAACATTCAGTACTTC.

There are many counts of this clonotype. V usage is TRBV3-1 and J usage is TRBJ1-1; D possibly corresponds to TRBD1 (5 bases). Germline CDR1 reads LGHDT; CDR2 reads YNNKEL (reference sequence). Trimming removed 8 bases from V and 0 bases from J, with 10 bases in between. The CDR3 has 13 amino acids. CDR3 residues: CASGTYMNTEAFF. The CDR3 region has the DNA TGTGCCAGCGGGACGTATATGAACACTGAAGCTTTCTTT.

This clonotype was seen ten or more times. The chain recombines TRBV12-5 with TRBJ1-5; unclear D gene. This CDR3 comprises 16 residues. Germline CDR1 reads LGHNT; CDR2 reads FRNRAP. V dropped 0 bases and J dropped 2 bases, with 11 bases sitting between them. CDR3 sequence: CASGLVHGEGNQPQHF. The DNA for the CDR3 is TGTGCTAGTGGTTTGGTACACGGGGAGGGCAATCAGCCCCAGCATTTT.

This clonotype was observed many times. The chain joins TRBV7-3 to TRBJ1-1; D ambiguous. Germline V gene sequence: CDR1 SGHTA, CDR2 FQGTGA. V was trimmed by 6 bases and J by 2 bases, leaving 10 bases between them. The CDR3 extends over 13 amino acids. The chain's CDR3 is CASRVDGNTEAFF. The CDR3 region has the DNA TGTGCCAGCAGGGTGGACGGAAACACTGAAGCTTTCTTT.

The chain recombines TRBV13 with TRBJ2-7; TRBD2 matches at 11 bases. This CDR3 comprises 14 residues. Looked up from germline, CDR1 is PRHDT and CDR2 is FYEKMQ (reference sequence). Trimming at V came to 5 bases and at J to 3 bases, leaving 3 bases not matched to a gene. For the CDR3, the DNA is TGTGCCAGCAGCAGAGGACTAGCGGGCTACGAGCAGTACTTC. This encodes CASSRGLAGYEQYF.

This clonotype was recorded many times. CDR3 DNA sequence: TGTGCCACCAGCAGAGTGGCTAGCGGGAGTCTTTACGAGCAGTACTTC. Translation: CATSRVASGSLYEQYF. V gene TRBV15 combines with J gene TRBJ2-7, with 10 positions matching TRBD2. This CDR3 is 16 amino acids long. The germline gives CDR1 LNHNV, CDR2 YYDKDF (reference sequence). After removal of 1 base from V and 4 bases from J, the junction contained 7 bases not matched to a gene.

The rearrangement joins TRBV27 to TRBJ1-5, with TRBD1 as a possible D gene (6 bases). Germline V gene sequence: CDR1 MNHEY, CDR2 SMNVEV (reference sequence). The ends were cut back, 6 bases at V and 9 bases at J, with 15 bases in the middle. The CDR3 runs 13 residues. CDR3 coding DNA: TGTGCCAGCAGAGGGACAACTCTGGGGCCCCAGCATTTT. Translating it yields CASRGTTLGPQHF.

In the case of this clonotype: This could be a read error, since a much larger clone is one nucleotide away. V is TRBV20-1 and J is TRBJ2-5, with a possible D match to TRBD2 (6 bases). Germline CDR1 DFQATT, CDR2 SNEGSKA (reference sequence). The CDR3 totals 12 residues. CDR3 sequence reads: CSARWGEETRYF. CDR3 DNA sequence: TGCAGTGCTAGATGGGGGGAAGAGACCCGGTACTTC.

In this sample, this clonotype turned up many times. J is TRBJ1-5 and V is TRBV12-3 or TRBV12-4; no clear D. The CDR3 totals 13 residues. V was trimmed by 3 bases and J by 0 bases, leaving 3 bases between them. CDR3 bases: TGTGCCAGCAGTTTCGATAGCAATCAGCCCCAGCATTTT. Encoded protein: CASSFDSNQPQHF.

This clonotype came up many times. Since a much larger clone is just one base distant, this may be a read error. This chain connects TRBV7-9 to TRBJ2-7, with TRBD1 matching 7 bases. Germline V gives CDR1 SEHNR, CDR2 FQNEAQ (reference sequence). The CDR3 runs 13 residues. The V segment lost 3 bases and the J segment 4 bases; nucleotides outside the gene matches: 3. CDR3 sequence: CASSFGTEYEQYF. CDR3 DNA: TGTGCCAGCAGCTTTGGGACAGAATACGAGCAGTACTTC.